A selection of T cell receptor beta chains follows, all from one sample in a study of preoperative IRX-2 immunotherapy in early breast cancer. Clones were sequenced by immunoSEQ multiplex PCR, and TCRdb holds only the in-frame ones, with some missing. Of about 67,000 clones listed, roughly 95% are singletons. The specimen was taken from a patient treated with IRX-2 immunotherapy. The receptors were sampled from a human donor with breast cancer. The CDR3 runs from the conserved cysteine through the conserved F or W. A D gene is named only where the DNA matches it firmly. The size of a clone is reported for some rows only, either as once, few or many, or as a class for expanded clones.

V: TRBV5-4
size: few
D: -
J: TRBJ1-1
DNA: TGTGCCAGCAGCTATGACGTTGAGGAAGCTTTCTTT
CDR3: CASSYDVEEAFF

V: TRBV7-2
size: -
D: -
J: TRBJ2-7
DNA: TGTGCCAGCAGCTTTAGTGGAGGGTCGAGCTCCTACGAGCAGTACTTC
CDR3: CASSFSGGSSSYEQYF

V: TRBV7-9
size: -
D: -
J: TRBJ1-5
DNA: TGTGCCAGCAGCTTAGACGCGGGGGCTCAGCCCCAGCATTTT
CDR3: CASSLDAGAQPQHF

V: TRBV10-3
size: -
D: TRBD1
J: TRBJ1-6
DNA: TGTGCCATCAGAGAGACAGGGGGCTGGTCACCCCTCCACTTT
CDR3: CAIRETGGWSPLHF

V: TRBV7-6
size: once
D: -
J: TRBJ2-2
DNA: TGTGCCAGCAGCTTAGGAAGGGAAGGGGAGCTGTTTTTT
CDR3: CASSLGREGELFF

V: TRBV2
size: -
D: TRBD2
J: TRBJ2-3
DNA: TGTGCCAGCAGGAGACTAGCCGCAGATACGCAGTATTTT
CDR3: CASRRLAADTQYF

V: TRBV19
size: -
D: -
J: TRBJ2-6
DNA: TGTGCCAGTAGTATGGGGTTCAGGGTCGGGGCCAACGTCCTGACTTTC
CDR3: CASSMGFRVGANVLTF

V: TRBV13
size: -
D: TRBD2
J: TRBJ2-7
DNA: TGTGCCAGCAGCTTAGGGACTAGCGGGAGCTACGAGCAGTACTTC
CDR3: CASSLGTSGSYEQYF

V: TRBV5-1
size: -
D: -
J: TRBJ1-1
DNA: TGCGCCAGCAGCTTCCCAGGGTTGAACACTGAAGCTTTCTTT
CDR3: CASSFPGLNTEAFF

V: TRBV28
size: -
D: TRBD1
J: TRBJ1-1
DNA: TGTGCCAGCAGTTTACTACAGGGGAGAGCTTTCTTT
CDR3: CASSLLQGRAFF

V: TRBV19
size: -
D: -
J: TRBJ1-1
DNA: TGTGCCAGTAGTATCCCAGGGTTCACTGAAGCTTTCTTT
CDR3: CASSIPGFTEAFF

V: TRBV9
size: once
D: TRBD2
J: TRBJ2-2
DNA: TGTGCCAGCAGCGCTCCCCTAGCGGAGAACACCGGGGAGCTGTTTTTT
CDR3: CASSAPLAENTGELFF

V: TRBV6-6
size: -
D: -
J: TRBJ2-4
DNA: TGTGCCAGCAGTAATCACCCGGGGGCCAAAAACATTCAGTACTTC
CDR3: CASSNHPGAKNIQYF

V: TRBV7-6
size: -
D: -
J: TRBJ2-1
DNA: TGTGCCAGCAGCCCCGGGACCCGTATCAAGGAGCAGTTCTTC
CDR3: CASSPGTRIKEQFF

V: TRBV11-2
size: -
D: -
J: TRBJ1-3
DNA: TGTGCCAGCAGCGGACAGTACTCTGGAAACACCATATATTTT
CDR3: CASSGQYSGNTIYF

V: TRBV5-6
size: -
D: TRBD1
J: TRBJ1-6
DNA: TGTGCCAGCAGCTCCTTGACAGGGGGTTCACCCCTCCACTTT
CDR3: CASSSLTGGSPLHF

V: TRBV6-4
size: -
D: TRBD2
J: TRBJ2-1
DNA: TGTGCCAGCAGTGACTCGTCTAGCGGGTACAATGAGCAGTTCTTC
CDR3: CASSDSSSGYNEQFF

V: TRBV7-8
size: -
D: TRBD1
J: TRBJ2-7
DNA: TGTGCCAGCAGCTCTTACCCGACAGGGGGCGGGGACGAGCAGTACTTC
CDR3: CASSSYPTGGGDEQYF

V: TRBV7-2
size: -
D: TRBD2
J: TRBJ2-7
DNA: TGTGCCAGCAGCTTAGCGGGACTAACCTACGAGCAGTACTTC
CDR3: CASSLAGLTYEQYF

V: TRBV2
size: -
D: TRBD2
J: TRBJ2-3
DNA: TGTGCCAGCAGTATGAGCGGGAGATCGGATACGCAGTATTTT
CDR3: CASSMSGRSDTQYF

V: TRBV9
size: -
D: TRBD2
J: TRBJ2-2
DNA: TGTGCCAGCAGCGTAGGGGACACTAGCGGGTATCCCGGGGAGCTGTTTTTT
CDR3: CASSVGDTSGYPGELFF

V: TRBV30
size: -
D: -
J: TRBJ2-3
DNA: TGTGCCTGGACTCAAGGGGCAGATACGCAGTATTTT
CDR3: CAWTQGADTQYF

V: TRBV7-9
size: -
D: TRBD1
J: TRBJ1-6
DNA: TGTGCCAGCAGCAGGGGACAGCCTAATTCACCCCTCCACTTT
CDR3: CASSRGQPNSPLHF

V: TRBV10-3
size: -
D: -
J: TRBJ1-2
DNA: TGTGCCATCAGTGAGTCGAGCGGTGAGCCTCTCCGGGGCTACACCTTC
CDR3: CAISESSGEPLRGYTF

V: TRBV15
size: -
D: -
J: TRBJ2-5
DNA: TGTGCCACCAGCAGAGGGGACTTCCAAGAGACCCAGTACTTC
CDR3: CATSRGDFQETQYF

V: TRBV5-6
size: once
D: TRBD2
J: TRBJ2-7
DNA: TGTGCCAGCAGCACCTTAGCGGGACCCCCCTACGAGCAGTACTTC
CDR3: CASSTLAGPPYEQYF

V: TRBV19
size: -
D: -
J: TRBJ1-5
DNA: TGTGCCAGTAGTCTTTGGGGTAGCAATCAGCCCCAGCATTTT
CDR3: CASSLWGSNQPQHF

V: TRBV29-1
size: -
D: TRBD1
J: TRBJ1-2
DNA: TGCAGCGTTGAAGAAACCTCCCGGGACAGGGGGCATGGCTACACCTTC
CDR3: CSVEETSRDRGHGYTF

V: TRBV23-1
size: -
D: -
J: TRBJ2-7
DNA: TGCGCCAGCAGTCAATCCGAGGTTAGCGTTTCTAGCAGGTGGGACGAGCAGTACTTC
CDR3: CASSQSEVSVSSRWDEQYF

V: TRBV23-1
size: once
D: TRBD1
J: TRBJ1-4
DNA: TGCGCCAGCAGTCAATGTTGGGAGACAGGGAATGAAAAACTGTTTTTT
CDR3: CASSQCWETGNEKLFF

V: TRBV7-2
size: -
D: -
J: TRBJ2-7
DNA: TGTGCCAGCAGCTTAGTGGCTAGCGCCCTCTCCTACGAGCAGTACTTC
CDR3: CASSLVASALSYEQYF

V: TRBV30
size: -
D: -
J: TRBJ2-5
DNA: TGTGCCTGGAAGAAACAGGGTTGGGAGACCCAGTACTTC
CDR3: CAWKKQGWETQYF

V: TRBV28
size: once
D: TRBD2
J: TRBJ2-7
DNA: TGTGCCAGCATGGGGACTAGCGGCATCTACGAGCAGTACTTC
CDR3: CASMGTSGIYEQYF

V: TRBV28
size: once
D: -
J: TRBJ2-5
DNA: TGTGCCAGCAGTTCCGAGCAGTCCCTCAAGACCCAGTACTTC
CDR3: CASSSEQSLKTQYF

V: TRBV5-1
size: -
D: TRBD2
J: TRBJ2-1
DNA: TGCGCCAGCAGCCTCGGGAGCGGGAGGACCTATGAGCAGTTCTTC
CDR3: CASSLGSGRTYEQFF

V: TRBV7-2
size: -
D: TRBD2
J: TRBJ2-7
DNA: TGTGCCAGCAGCTTTGGTCCGGGAGGCCACGAGCAGTACTTC
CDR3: CASSFGPGGHEQYF